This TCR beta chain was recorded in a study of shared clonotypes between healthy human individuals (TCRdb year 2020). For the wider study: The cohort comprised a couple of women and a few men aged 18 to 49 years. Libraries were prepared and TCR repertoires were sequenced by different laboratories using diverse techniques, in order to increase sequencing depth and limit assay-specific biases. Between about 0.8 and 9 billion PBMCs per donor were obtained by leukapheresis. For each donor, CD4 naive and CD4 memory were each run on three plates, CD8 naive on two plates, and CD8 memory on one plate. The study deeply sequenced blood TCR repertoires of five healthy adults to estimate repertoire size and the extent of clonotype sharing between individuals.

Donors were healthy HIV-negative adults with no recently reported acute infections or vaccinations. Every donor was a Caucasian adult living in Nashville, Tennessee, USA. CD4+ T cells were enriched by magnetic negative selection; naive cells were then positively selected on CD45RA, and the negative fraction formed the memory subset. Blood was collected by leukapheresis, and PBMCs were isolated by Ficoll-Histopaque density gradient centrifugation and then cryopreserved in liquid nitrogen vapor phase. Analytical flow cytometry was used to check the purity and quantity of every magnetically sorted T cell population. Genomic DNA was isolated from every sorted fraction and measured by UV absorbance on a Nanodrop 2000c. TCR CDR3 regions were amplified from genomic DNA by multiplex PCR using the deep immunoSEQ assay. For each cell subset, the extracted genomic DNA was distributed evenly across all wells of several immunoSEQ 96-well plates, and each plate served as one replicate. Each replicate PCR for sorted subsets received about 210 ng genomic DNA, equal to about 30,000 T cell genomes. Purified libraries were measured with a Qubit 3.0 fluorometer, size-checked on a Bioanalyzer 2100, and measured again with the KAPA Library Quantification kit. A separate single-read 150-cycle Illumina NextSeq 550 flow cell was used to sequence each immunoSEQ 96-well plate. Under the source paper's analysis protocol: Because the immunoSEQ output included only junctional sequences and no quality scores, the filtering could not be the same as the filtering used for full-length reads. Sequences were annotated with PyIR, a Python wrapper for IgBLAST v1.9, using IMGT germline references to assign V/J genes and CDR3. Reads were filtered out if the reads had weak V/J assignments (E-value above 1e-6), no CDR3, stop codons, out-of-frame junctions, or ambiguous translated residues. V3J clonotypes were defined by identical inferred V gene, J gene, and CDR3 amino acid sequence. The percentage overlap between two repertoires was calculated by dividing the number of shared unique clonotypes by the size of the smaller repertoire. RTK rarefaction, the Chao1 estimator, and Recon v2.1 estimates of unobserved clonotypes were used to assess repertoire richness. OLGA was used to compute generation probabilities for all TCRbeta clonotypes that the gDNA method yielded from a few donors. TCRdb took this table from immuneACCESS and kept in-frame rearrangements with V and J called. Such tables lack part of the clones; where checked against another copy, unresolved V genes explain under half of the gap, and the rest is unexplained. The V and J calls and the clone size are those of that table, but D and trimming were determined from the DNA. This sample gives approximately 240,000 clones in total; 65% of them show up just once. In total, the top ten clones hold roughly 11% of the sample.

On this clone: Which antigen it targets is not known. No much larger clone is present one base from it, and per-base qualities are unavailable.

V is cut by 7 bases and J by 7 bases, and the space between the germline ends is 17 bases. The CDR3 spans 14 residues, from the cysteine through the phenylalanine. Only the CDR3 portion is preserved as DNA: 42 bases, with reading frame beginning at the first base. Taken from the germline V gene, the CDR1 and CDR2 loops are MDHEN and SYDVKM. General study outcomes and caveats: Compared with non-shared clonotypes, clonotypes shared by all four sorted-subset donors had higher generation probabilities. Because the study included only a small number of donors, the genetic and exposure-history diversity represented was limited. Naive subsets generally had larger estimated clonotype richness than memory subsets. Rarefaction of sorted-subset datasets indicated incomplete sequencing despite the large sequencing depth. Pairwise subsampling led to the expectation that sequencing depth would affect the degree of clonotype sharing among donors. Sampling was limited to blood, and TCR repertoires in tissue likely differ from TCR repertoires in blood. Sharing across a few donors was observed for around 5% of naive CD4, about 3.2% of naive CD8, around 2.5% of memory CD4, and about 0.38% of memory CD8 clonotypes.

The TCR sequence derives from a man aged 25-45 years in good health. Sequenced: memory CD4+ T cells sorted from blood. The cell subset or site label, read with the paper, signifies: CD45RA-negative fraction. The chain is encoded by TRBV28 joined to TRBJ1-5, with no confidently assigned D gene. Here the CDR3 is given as CASTTPGRHQPQHF. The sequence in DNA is TGTGCCAGCACTACGCCAGGTCGGCACCAGCCCCAGCATTTT.